This T cell receptor beta chain was sequenced for a study of blood T cell repertoires in COVID-19. Overall study context: In each case, the material was cDNA or gDNA derived from T cells, B-cell-depleted T cells, or PBMCs.

Clones were read by immunoSEQ multiplex PCR, and TCRdb kept only the in-frame ones, dropping some. The sample contains some 380,000 clones, roughly 87% of which appear only once. V was trimmed by 4 bases and J by 8 bases, leaving 17 bases between them. CDR1 and CDR2 from the germline V gene are SNHLY and FYNNEI. This CDR3 spans 14 amino acids. This chain links TRBV2 with TRBJ1-2, with TRBD1 as a possible D gene (6 bases). The source is a woman in her forties with acute COVID-19. Specimen: PBMCs or T cells enriched from blood (not recorded which). In nucleotides, the CDR3 is TGTGCCAGCAGTGCGGAATCGACAGGATTGGGCTACACCTTC. As protein: CASSAESTGLGYTF.